This is a list of T cell receptor beta chains from one sample in a study of glioma-infiltrating T cells after dendritic cell vaccination. TCRdb keeps only in-frame clones here, not all; method: immunoSEQ multiplex PCR. Here the sample spans under 100,000 clones, roughly 90% being singletons. The specimen was blood, collected before dendritic cell vaccination. These receptors were obtained from a human donor with glioblastoma. Both conserved end residues are part of each CDR3. A D gene is named only where the DNA matches it firmly.

D,V,J,DNA,CDR3
TRBD1,TRBV5-8,TRBJ1-1,TGTGCCAGCAGCTTGGAACGGAGTGACAGGGGGTACACTGAAGCTTTCTTT,CASSLERSDRGYTEAFF
.,TRBV19,TRBJ2-7,TGTGCCAGTAGCGAGGGCGGGGTTAAGCCCTACGAGCAGTACTTC,CASSEGGVKPYEQYF
TRBD1,TRBV6-6,TRBJ1-1,TGTGCCAGCAGTTTGGACAGGGAGAACACTGAAGCTTTCTTT,CASSLDRENTEAFF
.,TRBV5-1,TRBJ2-7,TGCGCCAGCAGTTCTACTTTACAGGGCGGAGAGCAGTACTTC,CASSSTLQGGEQYF
.,TRBV7-2,TRBJ2-3,TGTGCCAGCAGCCCACAGCGGACCAGAGATACGCAGTATTTT,CASSPQRTRDTQYF
TRBD2,TRBV19,TRBJ2-1,TGTGCCAGTAGCCTGGTGTCTACTAGCGGGGGGGGGAATGAGCAGTTCTTC,CASSLVSTSGGGNEQFF
TRBD2,TRBV6-6,TRBJ2-7,TGTGCCAGCAGTTACGGACTAGCGGCTCCCTACGGGCAGTACTTC,CASSYGLAAPYGQYF
TRBD1,TRBV5-1,TRBJ2-3,TGCGCCAGTAAGGGACAGGGGAGGTCAGATACGCAGTATTTT,CASKGQGRSDTQYF
TRBD1,TRBV6-5,TRBJ2-5,TGTGCCACTACTCGAGACAGGGTGGGGAGGACCCAGTACTTC,CATTRDRVGRTQYF
.,TRBV10-3,TRBJ2-6,TGTGCCATCAGTGAGATAGCCTCTGGGGCCAACGTCCTGACTTTC,CAISEIASGANVLTF
.,TRBV30,TRBJ1-3,TGTGCCTGGAGGACAGGAGGAAACACCATATATTTT,CAWRTGGNTIYF
.,TRBV10-3,TRBJ1-5,TGTGCCATCAGTGAGTCCAGGAATCAGCCCCAGCATTTT,CAISESRNQPQHF
TRBD1,TRBV5-1,TRBJ1-3,TGCGCCAGCAGCTTAGGGACAGAAGGAAACACCATATATTTT,CASSLGTEGNTIYF
.,TRBV6-6,TRBJ1-5,TGTGCCAGCATGGGGACCGCCGGGGGTCAGCCCCAGCATTTT,CASMGTAGGQPQHF
TRBD1,TRBV6-5,TRBJ2-2,TGTGCCAGCAACCGACAGGGGGGGGGCACCGGGGAGCTGTTTTTT,CASNRQGGGTGELFF
.,TRBV27,TRBJ1-5,TGTGCCAGCAGAGATCCAGGGGTGGGTCAGCCCCAGCATTTT,CASRDPGVGQPQHF
TRBD2,TRBV30,TRBJ2-2,TGTGCCTGGAGAGGAAGGACGGGACTAGCTAACACCGGGGAGCTGTTTTTT,CAWRGRTGLANTGELFF
.,TRBV7-2,TRBJ2-7,TGTGCCAGCAGCTTAGCTTATGGCGGCTACGAGCAGTACTTC,CASSLAYGGYEQYF
TRBD2,TRBV11-1,TRBJ2-7,TGTGCCAGCAGCTCAGACACCGGGACTAGCTCTTACGAGCAGTACTTC,CASSSDTGTSSYEQYF
.,TRBV11-2,TRBJ1-4,TGTGCCAGCAGAACCGGAAAGGGGGGGCAGCTTAATGAAAAACTGTTTTTT,CASRTGKGGQLNEKLFF
TRBD1,TRBV11-1,TRBJ2-7,TGTGCCAGCAGCTTCAGCGACAGGGTGGATTACGAGCAGTACTTC,CASSFSDRVDYEQYF
.,TRBV19,TRBJ1-1,TGTGCCAGTAGTATAAGGGGGACTGAAGCTTTCTTT,CASSIRGTEAFF
.,TRBV2,TRBJ2-7,TGTGCCAGCAGTGTAGACAGCTACGAGCAGTACTTC,CASSVDSYEQYF
TRBD1,TRBV18,TRBJ1-1,TGTGCCAGCTCATCTGGGACAGACAGCACTGAAGCTTTCTTT,CASSSGTDSTEAFF